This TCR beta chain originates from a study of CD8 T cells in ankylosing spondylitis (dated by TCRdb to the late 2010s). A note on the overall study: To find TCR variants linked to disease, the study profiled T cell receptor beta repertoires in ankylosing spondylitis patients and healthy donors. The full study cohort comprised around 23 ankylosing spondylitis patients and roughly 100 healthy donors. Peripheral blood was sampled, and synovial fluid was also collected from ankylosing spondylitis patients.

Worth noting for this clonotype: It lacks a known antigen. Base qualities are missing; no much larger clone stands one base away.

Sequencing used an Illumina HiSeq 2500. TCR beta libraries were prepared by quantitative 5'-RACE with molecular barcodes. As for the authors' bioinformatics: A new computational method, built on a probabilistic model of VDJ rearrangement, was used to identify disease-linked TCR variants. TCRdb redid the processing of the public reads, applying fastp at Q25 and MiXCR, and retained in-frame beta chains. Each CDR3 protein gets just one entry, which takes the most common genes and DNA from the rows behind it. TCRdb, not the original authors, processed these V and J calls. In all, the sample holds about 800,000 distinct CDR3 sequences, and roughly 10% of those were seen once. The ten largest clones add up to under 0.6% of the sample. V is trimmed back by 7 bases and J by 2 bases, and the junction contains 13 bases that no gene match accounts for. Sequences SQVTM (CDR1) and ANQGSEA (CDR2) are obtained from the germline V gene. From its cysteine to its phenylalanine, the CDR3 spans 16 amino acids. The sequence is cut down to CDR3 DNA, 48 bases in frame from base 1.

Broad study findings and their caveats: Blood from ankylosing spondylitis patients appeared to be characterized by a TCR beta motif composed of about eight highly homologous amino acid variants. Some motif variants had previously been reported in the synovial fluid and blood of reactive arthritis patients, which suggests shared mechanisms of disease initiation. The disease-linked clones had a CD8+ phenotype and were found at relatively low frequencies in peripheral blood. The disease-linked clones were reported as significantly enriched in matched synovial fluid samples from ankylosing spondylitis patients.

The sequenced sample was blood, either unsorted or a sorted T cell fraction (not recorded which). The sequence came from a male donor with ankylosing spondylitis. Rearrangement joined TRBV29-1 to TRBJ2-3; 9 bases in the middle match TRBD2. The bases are TGCAGCGGATGCGGCGGGGCTAGCGGGGCCACAGATACGCAGTATTTT. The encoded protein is CSGCGGASGATDTQYF.